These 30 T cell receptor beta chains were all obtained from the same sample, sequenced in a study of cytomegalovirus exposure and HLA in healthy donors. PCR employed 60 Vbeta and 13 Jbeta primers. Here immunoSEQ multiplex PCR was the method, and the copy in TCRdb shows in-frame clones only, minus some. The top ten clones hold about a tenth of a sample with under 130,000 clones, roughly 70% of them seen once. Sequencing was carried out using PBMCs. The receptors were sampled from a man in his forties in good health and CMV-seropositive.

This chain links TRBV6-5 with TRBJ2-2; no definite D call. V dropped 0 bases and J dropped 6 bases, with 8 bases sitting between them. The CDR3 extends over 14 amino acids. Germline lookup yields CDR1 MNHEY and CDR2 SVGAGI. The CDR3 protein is CASSYSSTPGELFF. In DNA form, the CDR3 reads TGTGCCAGCAGTTACTCGAGTACGCCCGGGGAGCTGTTTTTT.

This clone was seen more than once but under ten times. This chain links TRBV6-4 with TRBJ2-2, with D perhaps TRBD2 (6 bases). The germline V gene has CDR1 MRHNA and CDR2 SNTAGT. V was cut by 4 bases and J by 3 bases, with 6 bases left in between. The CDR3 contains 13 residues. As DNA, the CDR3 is TGTGCCAGCAGTGCTAGCGACACCGGGGAGCTGTTTTTT. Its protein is CASSASDTGELFF.

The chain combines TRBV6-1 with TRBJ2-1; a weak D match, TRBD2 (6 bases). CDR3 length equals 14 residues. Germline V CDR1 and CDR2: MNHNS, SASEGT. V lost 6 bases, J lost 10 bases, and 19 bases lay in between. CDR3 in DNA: TGTGCCAGCAGGTCCTATGGGGGACTCGGGGAGCAGTTCTTC. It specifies CASRSYGGLGEQFF.

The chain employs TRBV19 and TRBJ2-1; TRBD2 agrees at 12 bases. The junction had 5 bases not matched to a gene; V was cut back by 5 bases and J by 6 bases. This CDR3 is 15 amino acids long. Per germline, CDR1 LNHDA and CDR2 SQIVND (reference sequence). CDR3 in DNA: TGTGCCAGTAGTTGGGCTAGCGGGAGGGCCAATGAGCAGTTCTTC. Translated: CASSWASGRANEQFF.

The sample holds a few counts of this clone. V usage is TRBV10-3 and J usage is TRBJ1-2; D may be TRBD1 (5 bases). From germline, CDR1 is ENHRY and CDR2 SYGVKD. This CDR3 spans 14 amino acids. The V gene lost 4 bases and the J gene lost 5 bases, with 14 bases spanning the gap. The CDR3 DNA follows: TGTGCCATCAGTGGTCTAGGGGCCGAGTATGGCTACACCTTC. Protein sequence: CAISGLGAEYGYTF.

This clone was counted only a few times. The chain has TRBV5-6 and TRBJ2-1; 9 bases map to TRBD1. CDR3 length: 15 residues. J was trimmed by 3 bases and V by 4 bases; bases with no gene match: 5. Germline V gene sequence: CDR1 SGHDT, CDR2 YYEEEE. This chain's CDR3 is CASSRTGELYNEQFF. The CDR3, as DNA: TGTGCCAGCAGCCGGACAGGGGAACTCTACAATGAGCAGTTCTTC.

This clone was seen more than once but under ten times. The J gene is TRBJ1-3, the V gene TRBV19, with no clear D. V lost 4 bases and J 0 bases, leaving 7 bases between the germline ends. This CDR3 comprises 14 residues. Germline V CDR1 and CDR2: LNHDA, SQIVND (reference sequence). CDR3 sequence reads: CASSNRFSGNTIYF. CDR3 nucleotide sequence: TGTGCCAGTAGTAACCGGTTCTCTGGAAACACCATATATTTT.

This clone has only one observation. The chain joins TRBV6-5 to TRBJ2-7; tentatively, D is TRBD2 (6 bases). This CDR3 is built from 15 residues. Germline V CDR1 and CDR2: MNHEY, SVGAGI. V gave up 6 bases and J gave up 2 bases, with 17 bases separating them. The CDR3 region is CASSLGGALTYEQYF. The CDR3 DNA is TGTGCCAGCAGCCTCGGGGGTGCCCTTACCTACGAGCAGTACTTC.

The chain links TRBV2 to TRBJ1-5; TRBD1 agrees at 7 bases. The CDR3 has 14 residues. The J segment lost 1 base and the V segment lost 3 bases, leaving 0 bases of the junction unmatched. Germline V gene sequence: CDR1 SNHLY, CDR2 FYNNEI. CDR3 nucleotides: TGTGCCAGCAGTGAGGACAGGAGCAATCAGCCCCAGCATTTT. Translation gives CASSEDRSNQPQHF.

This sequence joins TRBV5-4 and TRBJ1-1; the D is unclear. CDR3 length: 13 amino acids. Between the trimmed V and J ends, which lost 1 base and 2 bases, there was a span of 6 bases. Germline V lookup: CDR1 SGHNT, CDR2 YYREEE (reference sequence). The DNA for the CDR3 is TGTGCCAGCAGCTTGTCCAGAAACACTGAAGCTTTCTTT. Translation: CASSLSRNTEAFF.

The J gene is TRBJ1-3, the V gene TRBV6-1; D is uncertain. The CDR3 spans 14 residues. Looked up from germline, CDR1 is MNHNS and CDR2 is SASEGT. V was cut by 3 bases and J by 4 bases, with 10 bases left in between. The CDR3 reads CASSEAVPGNTIYF. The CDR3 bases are TGTGCCAGCAGTGAGGCAGTGCCAGGAAACACCATATATTTT.

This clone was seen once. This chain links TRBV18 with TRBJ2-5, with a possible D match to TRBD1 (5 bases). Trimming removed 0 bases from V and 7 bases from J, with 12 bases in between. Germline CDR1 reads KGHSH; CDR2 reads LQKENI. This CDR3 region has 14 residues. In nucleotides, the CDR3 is TGTGCCAGCTCACCACCGTCGCAGGGTGGGACCCAGTACTTC. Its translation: CASSPPSQGGTQYF.

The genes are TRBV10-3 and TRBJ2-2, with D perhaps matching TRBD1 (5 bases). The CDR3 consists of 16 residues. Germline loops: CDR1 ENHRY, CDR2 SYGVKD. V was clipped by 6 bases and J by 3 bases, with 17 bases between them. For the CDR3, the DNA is TGTGCCATCAGGGGTGGTACAGGTGGTGACACCGGGGAGCTGTTTTTT. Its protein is CAIRGGTGGDTGELFF.

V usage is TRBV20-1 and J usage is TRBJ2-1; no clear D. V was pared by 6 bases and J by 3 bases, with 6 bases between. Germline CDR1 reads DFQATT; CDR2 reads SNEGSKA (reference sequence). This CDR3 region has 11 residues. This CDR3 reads CSARLYNEQFF. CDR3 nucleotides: TGCAGTGCAAGACTCTACAATGAGCAGTTCTTC.

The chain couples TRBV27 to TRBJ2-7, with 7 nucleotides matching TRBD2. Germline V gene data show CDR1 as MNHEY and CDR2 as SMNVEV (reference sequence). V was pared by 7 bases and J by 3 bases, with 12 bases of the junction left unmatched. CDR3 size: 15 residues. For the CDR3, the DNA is TGTGCCAGCACCAGAGGGACGGGAGGCCTCTACGAGCAGTACTTC. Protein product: CASTRGTGGLYEQYF.

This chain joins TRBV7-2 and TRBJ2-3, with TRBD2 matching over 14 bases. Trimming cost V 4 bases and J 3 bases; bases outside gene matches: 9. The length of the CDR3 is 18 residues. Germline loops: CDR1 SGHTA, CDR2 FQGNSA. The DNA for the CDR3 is TGTGCCAGCAGCTGGGAAGGGACTAGCGGGAGAAGGACAGATACGCAGTATTTT. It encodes CASSWEGTSGRRTDTQYF.

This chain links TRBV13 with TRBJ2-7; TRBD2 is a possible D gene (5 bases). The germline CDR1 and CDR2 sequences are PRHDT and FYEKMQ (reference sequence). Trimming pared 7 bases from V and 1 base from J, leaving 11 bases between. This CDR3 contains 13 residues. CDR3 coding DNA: TGTGCCAGCAAGGCGGGTGAATCCTACGAGCAGTACGTC. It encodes CASKAGESYEQYV.

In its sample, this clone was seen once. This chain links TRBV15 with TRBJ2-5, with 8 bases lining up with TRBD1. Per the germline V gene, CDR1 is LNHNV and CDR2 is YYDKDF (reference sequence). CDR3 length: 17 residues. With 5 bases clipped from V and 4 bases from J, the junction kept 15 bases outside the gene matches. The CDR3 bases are TGTGCCACCAGCCCCAACCTTGGACAGGGATCCGGAGAGACCCAGTACTTC. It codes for CATSPNLGQGSGETQYF.

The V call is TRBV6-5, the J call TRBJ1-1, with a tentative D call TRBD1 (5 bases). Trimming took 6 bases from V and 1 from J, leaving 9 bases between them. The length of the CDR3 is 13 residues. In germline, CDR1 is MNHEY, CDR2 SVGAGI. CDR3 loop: CASRDTWNTEAFF. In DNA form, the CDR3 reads TGTGCCAGCAGGGACACCTGGAACACTGAAGCTTTCTTT.

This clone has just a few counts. The CDR3 DNA sequence: TGCAGCGTTGGACAGGGGGCTACTAACTACGAGCAGTACTTC. Its protein product is CSVGQGATNYEQYF. The J gene is TRBJ2-7, the V gene TRBV29-1; 10 positions agree with TRBD1. Losses at the gene ends were 4 bases for V and 3 bases for J; bases not matched to a gene: 6. CDR1 and CDR2 from the germline V gene are SQVTM and ANQGSEA. The CDR3 extends over 14 amino acids.

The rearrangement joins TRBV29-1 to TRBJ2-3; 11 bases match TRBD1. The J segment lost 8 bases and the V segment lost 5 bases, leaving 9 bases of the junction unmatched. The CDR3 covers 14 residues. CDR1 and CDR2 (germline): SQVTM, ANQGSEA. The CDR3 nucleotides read TGCAGCGTTACATCCGGGACAGGGGGGGGTACGCAGTATTTT. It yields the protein CSVTSGTGGGTQYF.

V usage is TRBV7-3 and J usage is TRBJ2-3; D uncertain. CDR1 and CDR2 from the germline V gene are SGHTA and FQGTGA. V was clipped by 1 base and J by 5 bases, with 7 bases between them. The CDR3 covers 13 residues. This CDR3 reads CASSLNTRDTQYF. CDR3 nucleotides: TGTGCCAGCAGCTTAAATACGAGAGATACGCAGTATTTT.

The CDR3 DNA follows: TGTGCCAGTAGTATCTCTAGCGGGACAATGGGAGAGACCCAGTACTTC. Translating it yields CASSISSGTMGETQYF. The chain employs TRBV19 and TRBJ2-5; 9 bases map to TRBD2. Germline CDR1 reads LNHDA; CDR2 reads SQIVND (reference sequence). This CDR3 contains 16 residues. The V gene end was trimmed by 3 bases and the J gene end by 4 bases; junction bases not matched to a gene: 9.

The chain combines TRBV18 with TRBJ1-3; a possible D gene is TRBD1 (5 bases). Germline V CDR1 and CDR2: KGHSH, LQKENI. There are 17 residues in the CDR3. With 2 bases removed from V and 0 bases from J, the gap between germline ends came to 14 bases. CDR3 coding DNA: TGTGCCAGCTCACCATTTACTTCAGGGATCTCTGGAAACACCATATATTTT. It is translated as CASSPFTSGISGNTIYF.

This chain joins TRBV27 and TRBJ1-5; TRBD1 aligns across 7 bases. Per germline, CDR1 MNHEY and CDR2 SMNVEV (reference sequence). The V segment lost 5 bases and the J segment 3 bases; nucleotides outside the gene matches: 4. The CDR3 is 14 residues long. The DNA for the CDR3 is TGTGCCAGCAGTCCTCAGGGGGTCAATCAGCCCCAGCATTTT. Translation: CASSPQGVNQPQHF.

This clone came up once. CDR3 DNA sequence: TGTGCCAGCAGTTTCTCCCTAGCGGGAGATAAGGAGACCCAGTACTTC. It is translated as CASSFSLAGDKETQYF. The chain joins TRBV28 to TRBJ2-5; TRBD2 agrees at 10 bases. This CDR3 is 16 amino acids long. Trimming at V came to 3 bases and at J to 5 bases, leaving 9 bases not matched to a gene. Germline V gene data show CDR1 as MDHEN and CDR2 as SYDVKM.

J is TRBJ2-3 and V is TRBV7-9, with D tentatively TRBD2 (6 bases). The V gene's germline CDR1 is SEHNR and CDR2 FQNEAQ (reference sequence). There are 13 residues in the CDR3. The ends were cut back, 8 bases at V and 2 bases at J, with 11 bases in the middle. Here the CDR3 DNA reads TGTGCCAGCCCCGGACTACACACAGATACGCAGTATTTT. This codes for CASPGLHTDTQYF. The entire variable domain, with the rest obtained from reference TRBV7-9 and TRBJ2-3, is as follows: DTGVSQNPRHKITKRGQNVTFRCDPISEHNRLYWYRQTLGQGPEFLTYFQNEAQLEKSRLLSDRFSAERPKGSFSTLEIQRTEQGDSAMYLCASPGLHTDTQYFGPGTRLTVL.

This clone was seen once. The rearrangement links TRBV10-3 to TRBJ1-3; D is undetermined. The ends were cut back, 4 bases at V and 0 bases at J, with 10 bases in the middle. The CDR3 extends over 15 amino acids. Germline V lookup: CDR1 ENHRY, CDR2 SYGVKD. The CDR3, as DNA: TGTGCCATCAGTGTCTCGCGGGACTCTGGAAACACCATATATTTT. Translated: CAISVSRDSGNTIYF.

DNA for the CDR3: TGTGCCAGTAGTCTAGCGGGTGCACCTCCCTACGAGCAGTACGTC. Translation: CASSLAGAPPYEQYV. The chain links TRBV19 to TRBJ2-7; 8 bases match TRBD2. CDR1 and CDR2 (germline): LNHDA, SQIVND (reference sequence). There are 15 residues in the CDR3. V shed 5 bases, J shed 2 bases, and the junction held 8 bases outside the gene matches.

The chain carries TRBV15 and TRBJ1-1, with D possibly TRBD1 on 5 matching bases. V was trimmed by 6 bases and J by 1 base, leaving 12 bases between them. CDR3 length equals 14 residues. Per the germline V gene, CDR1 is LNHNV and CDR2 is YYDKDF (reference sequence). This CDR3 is CATRTLTANTEAFF. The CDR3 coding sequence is TGTGCCACCAGAACATTGACAGCGAACACTGAAGCTTTCTTT.